This T cell receptor beta chain was sequenced for a study of control samples from healthy donors and cancer patients. The table came from immunoSEQ multiplex PCR; TCRdb's copy has only in-frame clones and leaves some out. The table has approximately 170,000 clones, about 94% seen once. Germline assignment: CDR1 SGHRS and CDR2 YFSETQ. V lost 0 bases and J lost 2, with 9 bases in between. This CDR3 spans 15 amino acids. Sequenced material: blood. The gene calls are TRBV5-1 and TRBJ1-3; D perhaps matches TRBD1 (5 bases). The TCR comes from a woman aged 30 to 39 in good health. This CDR3 reads CASSLDGAPGNTIYF. CDR3 nucleotide sequence: TGCGCCAGCAGCTTGGATGGGGCGCCTGGAAACACCATATATTTT.